This T cell receptor beta chain was identified during a study of OX40 agonist ivuxolimab in advanced cancers. Study-wide context: Three patients responded partially, comprising one with hepatocellular carcinoma and two with cutaneous melanoma. Findings and caveats of the study: Some of the nonresponding patients also showed low levels of normalized T-cell clonal expansion. The 0.1-3.0 mg/kg partial responders had among the lowest clonal expansion.

This clone was recorded once. The antigen remains undetermined. CDR1 is SGHNT and CDR2 is YYREEE in the germline V gene (reference sequence). This CDR3 has 15 residues. Trimming removed 0 bases from V and 2 bases from J; junction bases left unmatched: 4. TCRdb's table, derived via immunoSEQ multiplex PCR, lists solely in-frame clones and lacks some. Of under 75,000 clones in the sample, 85% to 90% are singletons; the top ten hold 0.77%. This TCR was sampled from an adult with an advanced solid tumor such as melanoma, head and neck, liver or kidney cancer. The gene calls are TRBV5-4 and TRBJ2-7; 8 bases fit TRBD1. Specimen: CD4+ or CD8+ T cells sorted from blood, collected in a trial of the OX40 agonist ivuxolimab. The CDR3 reads CASSLDRGAPYEQYF. CDR3 DNA sequence: TGTGCCAGCAGCTTGGACAGGGGGGCCCCCTACGAGCAGTACTTC.